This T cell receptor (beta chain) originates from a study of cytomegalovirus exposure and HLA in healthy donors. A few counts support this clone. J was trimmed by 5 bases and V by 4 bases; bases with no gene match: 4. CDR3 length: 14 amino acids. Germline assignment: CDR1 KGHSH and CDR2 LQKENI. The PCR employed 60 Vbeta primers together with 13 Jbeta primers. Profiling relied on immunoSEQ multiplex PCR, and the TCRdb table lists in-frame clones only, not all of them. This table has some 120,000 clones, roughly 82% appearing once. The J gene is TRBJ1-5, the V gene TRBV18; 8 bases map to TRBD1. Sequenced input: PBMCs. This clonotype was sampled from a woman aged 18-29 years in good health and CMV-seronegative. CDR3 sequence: CASSRTGPDQPQHF. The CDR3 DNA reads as TGTGCCAGCTCACGGACAGGGCCGGATCAGCCCCAGCATTTT.